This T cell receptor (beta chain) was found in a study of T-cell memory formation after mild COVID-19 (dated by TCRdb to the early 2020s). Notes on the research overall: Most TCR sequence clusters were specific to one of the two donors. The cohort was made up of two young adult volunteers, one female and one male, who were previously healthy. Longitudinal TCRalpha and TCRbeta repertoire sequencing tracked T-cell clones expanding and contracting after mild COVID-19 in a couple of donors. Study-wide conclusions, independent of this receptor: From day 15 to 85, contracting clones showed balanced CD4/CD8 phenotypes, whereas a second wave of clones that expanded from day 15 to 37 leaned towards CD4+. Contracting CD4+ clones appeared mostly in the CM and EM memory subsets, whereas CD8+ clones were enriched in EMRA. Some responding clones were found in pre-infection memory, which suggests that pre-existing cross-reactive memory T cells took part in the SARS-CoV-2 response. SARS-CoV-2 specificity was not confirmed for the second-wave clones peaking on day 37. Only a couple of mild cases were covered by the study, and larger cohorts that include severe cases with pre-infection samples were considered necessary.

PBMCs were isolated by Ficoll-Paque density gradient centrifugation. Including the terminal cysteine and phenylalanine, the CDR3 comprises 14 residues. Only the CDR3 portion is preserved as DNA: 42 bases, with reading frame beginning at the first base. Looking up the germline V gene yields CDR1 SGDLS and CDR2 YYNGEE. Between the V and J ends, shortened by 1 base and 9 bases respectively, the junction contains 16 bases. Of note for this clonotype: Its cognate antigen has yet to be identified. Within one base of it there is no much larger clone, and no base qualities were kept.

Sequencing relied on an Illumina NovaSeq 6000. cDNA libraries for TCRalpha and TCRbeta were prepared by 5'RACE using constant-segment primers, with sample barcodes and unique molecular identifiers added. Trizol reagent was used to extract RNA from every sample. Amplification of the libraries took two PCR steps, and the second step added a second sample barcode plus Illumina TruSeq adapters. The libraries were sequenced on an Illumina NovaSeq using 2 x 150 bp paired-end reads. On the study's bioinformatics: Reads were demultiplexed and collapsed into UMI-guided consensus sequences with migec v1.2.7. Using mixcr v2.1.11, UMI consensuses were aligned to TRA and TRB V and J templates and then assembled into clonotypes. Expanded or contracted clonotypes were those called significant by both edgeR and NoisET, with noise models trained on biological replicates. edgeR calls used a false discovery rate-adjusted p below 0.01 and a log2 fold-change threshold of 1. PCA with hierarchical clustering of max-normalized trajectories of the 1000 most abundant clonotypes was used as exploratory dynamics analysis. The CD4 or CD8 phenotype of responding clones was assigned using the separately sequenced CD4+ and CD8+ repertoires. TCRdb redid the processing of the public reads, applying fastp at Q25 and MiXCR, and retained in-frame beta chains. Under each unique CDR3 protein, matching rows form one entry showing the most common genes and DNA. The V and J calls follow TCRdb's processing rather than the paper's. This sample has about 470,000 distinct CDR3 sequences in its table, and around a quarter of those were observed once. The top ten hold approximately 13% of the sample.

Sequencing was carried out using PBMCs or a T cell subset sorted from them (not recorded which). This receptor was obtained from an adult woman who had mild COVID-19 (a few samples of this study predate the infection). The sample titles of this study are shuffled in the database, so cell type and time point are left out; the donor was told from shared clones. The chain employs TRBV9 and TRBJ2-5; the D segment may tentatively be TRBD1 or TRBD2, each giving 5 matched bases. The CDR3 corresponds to CASSVRGFEEAQYF. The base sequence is TGTGCCAGCAGCGTAAGGGGATTTGAGGAGGCCCAGTACTTC.